Included here is one T cell receptor beta chain sequence, with context. Profiling relied on immunoSEQ multiplex PCR, and the TCRdb table lists in-frame clones only, not all of them. The repertoire holds around 340,000 clones, approximately 86% seen once, with around 10% in the top ten. CDR1 KGHDR and CDR2 SFDVKD come from the germline V gene. Trimming took off 3 bases at V and 0 bases at J, with 14 bases between the two ends. CDR3 size: 16 residues. Specified treatment: around 19 received Ad26.COV2.S at low or high dose, single or two shots; roughly five received placebo; per-sample allocation not given. Specimens were obtained on day 63 following the first vaccine or placebo injection. These data belong to a study of Ad26.COV2.S vaccination and SARS-CoV-2 variants.

This sequence was found in a person between 18 and 59 years old who received the Ad26.COV2.S COVID-19 vaccine or a placebo. The chain links TRBV24-1 to TRBJ2-7; the D gene could be TRBD1 or TRBD2 (5 bases each). The material was peripheral blood, obtained in a trial of Ad26.COV2.S vaccine versus placebo. CDR3 in DNA: TGTGCCACCAGTGATACCGGGACGGGGAGCTCCTACGAGCAGTACTTC. Amino acid sequence: CATSDTGTGSSYEQYF.